This T cell receptor beta chain was sequenced during a study of shared clonotypes between healthy human individuals. Sequencing was performed with immunoSEQ multiplex PCR; in TCRdb, only in-frame clones are kept and a portion is missing. The sample carries fewer than 200,000 clones, around 93% recorded once. V was clipped by 5 bases and J by 7 bases; unmatched bases: 6. CDR1 and CDR2 (germline): MNHEY, SMNVEV (reference sequence). The CDR3 runs to 15 residues. With respect to this clone: Its antigen is still unknown.

Donors were Caucasian adults residing in Nashville, Tennessee, USA. Overall study results and limits: Larger richness was generally estimated for naive than memory subsets.

Sequenced sample: naive CD4+ T cells sorted from blood. Subset reported: CD45RA+ positively selected. This chain joins TRBV27 and TRBJ2-5; TRBD2 aligns across 14 bases. This TCR derives from a woman between 25 and 40 years old in good health. The CDR3 DNA reads as TGTGCCAGCAGTCAGGGACTAGCGGGAGCGGGGACCCAGTACTTC. This translates into CASSQGLAGAGTQYF.